The clone carrying this T cell receptor (beta chain) was recorded many times. As yet, its antigen is unknown. CDR1 is MNHEY, CDR2 SVGAGI, per germline. The CDR3 loop spans 15 amino acids. The ends were cut back, 2 bases at V and 0 bases at J, with 11 bases in the middle. This entry is derived from a study of T-cell reconstitution after alpha-beta-depleted transplantation in children. Unique molecular identifiers were incorporated when the TCRbeta library was constructed. TCRdb reanalysed the PCR reads using MiXCR and keeps one entry per CDR3 protein. This sample has fewer than 550,000 distinct CDR3 sequences, with about an eighth found just once. Study findings and constraints: The study reportedly traced alpha-beta T cells about two months after transplant to several hundred expanded graft clones. From newly produced T cells came most of the T-cell counts and diversity one year after transplant.

The chain couples TRBV6-5 to TRBJ2-7; D perhaps matches TRBD2 (7 bases). The sample here was PBMCs, mostly from graft donor cells, taken 180 days after TCRalphabeta/CD19-depleted stem cell transplant. The sequence was collected from a female patient aged 2-15 years who had a stem cell transplant for aplastic anemia, so the T cells may come from the graft donor. CDR3 sequence reads: CASSYRGGGSYEQYF. CDR3 DNA: TGTGCCAGCAGTTACCGGGGAGGGGGCTCCTACGAGCAGTACTTC.